This T cell receptor beta chain is from a study of control samples from healthy donors and cancer patients. Using immunoSEQ multiplex PCR, the repertoire was profiled, and TCRdb retains in-frame clones only, with some absent. The repertoire holds over 150,000 clones, with 90% as singletons. CDR1 is MNHEY, CDR2 SMNVEV, per germline (reference sequence). The CDR3 spans 18 residues. Trimming took 2 bases from V and 6 from J, leaving 20 bases between them. This TCR came from a woman aged 50 to 60 in good health. V and J are TRBV27 and TRBJ1-6; a possible D gene is TRBD1 (5 bases). The sample was blood. DNA for the CDR3: TGTGCCAGCAGTTTAGTGGTGGGCCACGCAGGGACTAATTCACCCCTCCACTTT. Its translation: CASSLVVGHAGTNSPLHF.